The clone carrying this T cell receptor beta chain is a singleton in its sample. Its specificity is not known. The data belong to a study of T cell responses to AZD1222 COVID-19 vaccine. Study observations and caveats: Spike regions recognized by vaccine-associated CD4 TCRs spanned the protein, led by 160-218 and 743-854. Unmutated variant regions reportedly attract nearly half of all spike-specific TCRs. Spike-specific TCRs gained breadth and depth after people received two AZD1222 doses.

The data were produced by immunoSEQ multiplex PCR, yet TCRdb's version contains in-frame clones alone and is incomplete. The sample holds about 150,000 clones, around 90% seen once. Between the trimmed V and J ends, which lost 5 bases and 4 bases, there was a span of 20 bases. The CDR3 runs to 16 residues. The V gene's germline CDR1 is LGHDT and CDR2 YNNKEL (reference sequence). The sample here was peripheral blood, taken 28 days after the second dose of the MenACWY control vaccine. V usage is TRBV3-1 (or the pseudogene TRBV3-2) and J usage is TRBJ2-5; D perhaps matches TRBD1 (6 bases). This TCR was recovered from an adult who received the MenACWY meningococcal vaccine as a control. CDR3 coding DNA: TGTGCCAGCAGCAAAGGACAGATAGGCTACGGAGAGACCCAGTACTTC. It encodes CASSKGQIGYGETQYF.